The entry below describes one T cell receptor (beta chain). Per the authors' pipeline: The assay estimated nucleated cells by amplifying reference gene primers. The method was immunoSEQ multiplex PCR; TCRdb's version includes in-frame clones alone and lacks a portion of them. Clone size and V and J calls were adopted from that table, with D and trimming inferred from the DNA. The table records about 230,000 clones, approximately 84% of them present only once. The data are from a study of blood T cell repertoires in COVID-19. Germline-derived CDR1 and CDR2 are SGHNT and YYREEE (reference sequence). V gave up 0 bases and J gave up 3 bases; unmatched junction bases: 7. The CDR3 is made up of 16 amino acids.

The sample was PBMCs or T cells enriched from blood (not recorded which). The receptor was derived from a man aged 18 to 29 who had recovered from COVID-19. The V and J genes are TRBV5-4 and TRBJ2-5; 8 bases map to TRBD2. CDR3 amino acids: CASSLVYTSGKETQYF. The CDR3 nucleotides read TGTGCCAGCAGCTTGGTGTATACTAGCGGAAAAGAGACCCAGTACTTC.